Each of the 17 T cell receptor beta chains below was sequenced from the same sample in a study of cytomegalovirus exposure and HLA in healthy donors. Assay: immunoSEQ multiplex PCR; the TCRdb copy retains only in-frame clones and omits some. The sample lists some 150,000 clones; 86% were seen once. Sequences were obtained from PBMCs. The receptor source for this set is a man aged 18 to 29 in good health and CMV-seropositive.

This clone was seen just once. The chain recombines TRBV5-4 with TRBJ2-5, with D tentatively TRBD1 (5 bases). CDR1 is SGHNT, CDR2 YYREEE, per germline (reference sequence). The CDR3 spans 15 residues. The V end was cut by 4 bases, the J end by 3 bases, with 16 bases between. The DNA for the CDR3 is TGTGCCAGCAGCCACGACAGCCCTTACGAAGAGACCCAGTACTTC. It specifies CASSHDSPYEETQYF.

V gene TRBV25-1 combines with J gene TRBJ2-2; TRBD2 is a possible D gene (7 bases). Germline CDR1 and CDR2: MGHDK and SYGVNS. Trimming cost V 3 bases and J 7 bases, with 18 bases left between them. The CDR3 has 16 amino acids. CDR3 DNA: TGTGCCAGCAGTGAGCTTTTGCGGGAGACAGGCGGGGAGCTGTTTTTT. This translates into CASSELLRETGGELFF.

The chain joins TRBV14 to TRBJ1-1; D might be TRBD1 (5 bases). This CDR3 spans 13 amino acids. V lost 3 bases and J 5 bases, leaving 10 bases between the germline ends. Germline CDR1 and CDR2: SGHDN and FVKESK. The CDR3 nucleotides are TGTGCCAGCAGCCAGGGGGGTCGGACTGAAGCTTTCTTT. This translates into CASSQGGRTEAFF.

The genes are TRBV29-1 and TRBJ2-2; 7 nucleotides agree with TRBD1. This CDR3 spans 13 amino acids. Germline CDR1 SQVTM, CDR2 ANQGSEA. The V and J ends lost 7 bases and 2 bases, in that order; junction bases with no gene match: 4. The CDR3 DNA reads TGCAGCGCCGGGACAGACAACACCGGGGAGCTGTTTTTT. This sequence encodes CSAGTDNTGELFF.

The rearrangement links TRBV11-2 to TRBJ2-7, with D perhaps TRBD2 (5 bases). CDR3 length equals 15 residues. Germline V CDR1 and CDR2: SGHAT, FQNNGV. Trimming took 0 bases from V and 1 from J, leaving 10 bases between them. CDR3 DNA: TGTGCCAGCAGCTTAGAGCTAAGCGGATCCTACGAGCAGTACTTC. It translates to CASSLELSGSYEQYF.

V is TRBV10-3 and J is TRBJ1-5; 7 nucleotides line up with TRBD1. V was clipped by 5 bases and J by 8 bases; unmatched bases: 9. Germline CDR1 is ENHRY and CDR2 is SYGVKD. The CDR3 totals 14 residues. The CDR3 region has the DNA TGTGCCATCAGTAAAACAGGGGAGAAGGAGCCCCAGCATTTT. As protein: CAISKTGEKEPQHF.

As concerns this clone: An end of the junction does not agree with germline; a read error may underlie this. The chain has TRBV7-7 and TRBJ2-3; tentatively, D is TRBD2 (5 bases). This CDR3 comprises 13 residues. Germline V gives CDR1 SSHAT, CDR2 FNYEAQ (reference sequence). DNA of the CDR3: TGTGCTAGCAGCCAAGCGGTCACAGATACGCAGTATTTT. It yields the protein CASSQAVTDTQYF.

The J gene is TRBJ2-7, the V gene TRBV7-2; D unclear. Germline CDR1 and CDR2: SGHTA and FQGNSA. V was shortened by 3 bases and J by 0 bases, with 6 bases between the two germline ends. CDR3 size: 13 residues. The CDR3 bases are TGTGCCAGCAGCTTGCGGATCTCCTACGAGCAGTACTTC. Residues: CASSLRISYEQYF. The full variable domain, in which reference TRBV7-2 and TRBJ2-7 provide the parts outside the CDR3, is GAGVSQSPSNKVTEKGKDVELRCDPISGHTALYWYRQSLGQGLEFLIYFQGNSAPDKSGLPSDRFSAERTGGSVSTLTIQRTQQEDSAVYLCASSLRISYEQYFGPGTRLTVT.

This clone was detected once. CDR3 in DNA: TGTGCCAGCAGCCCTGGGGGCAGTCTAGCCAAAAACATTCAGTACTTC. As protein: CASSPGGSLAKNIQYF. This chain joins TRBV7-9 and TRBJ2-4; D is possibly TRBD1 (6 bases). CDR1 is SEHNR and CDR2 is FQNEAQ in the germline V gene (reference sequence). The V gene lost 5 bases and the J gene lost 0 bases, with 14 bases spanning the gap. This CDR3 is 16 amino acids long.

This clone was counted a few times. The junction differs from germline at one of its ends, possibly a read error. This chain connects TRBV7-7 to TRBJ2-2; 14 positions match TRBD2. CDR1 is SSHAT, CDR2 FNYEAQ, per germline (reference sequence). CDR3 length: 16 residues. CDR3 bases: TGTGCTAGCAGCGCGACTAGCGGGAGGGTTCACGGGGAGCTGTTTTTT. This encodes CASSATSGRVHGELFF.

The rearrangement uses TRBV9 and TRBJ2-1; D unclear. The CDR3 is 11 amino acids. Trimming shortened V by 4 bases and J by 6 bases, and 5 bases separated the two germline ends. Germline CDR1 is SGDLS and CDR2 is YYNGEE. CDR3 in amino acids: CASSPSNEQFF. CDR3 in DNA: TGTGCCAGCAGCCCTAGCAATGAGCAGTTCTTC.

CDR3: CASSVDRVGEKLFF. The DNA of the CDR3 is TGCGCCAGCAGCGTGGACAGGGTTGGTGAAAAACTGTTTTTT. The chain employs TRBV5-1 and TRBJ1-4, with 8 bases that match TRBD1. The V segment lost 4 bases and the J segment 7 bases; nucleotides outside the gene matches: 6. The CDR3 sequence is 14 residues long. Germline assignment: CDR1 SGHRS and CDR2 YFSETQ. Full variable domain (rest looked up from reference TRBV5-1 and TRBJ1-4): KAGVTQTPRYLIKTRGQQVTLSCSPISGHRSVSWYQQTPGQGLQFLFEYFSETQRNKGNFPGRFSGRQFSNSRSEMNVSTLELGDSALYLCASSVDRVGEKLFFGSGTQLSVL.

This rearrangement joins TRBV4-2 to TRBJ1-5; 7 bases match TRBD1. Germline V gene sequence: CDR1 LGHNA, CDR2 YNFKEQ. V shed 1 base, J shed 4 bases, and the junction held 7 bases outside the gene matches. The CDR3 consists of 16 residues. The CDR3 bases are TGTGCCAGCAGCCAAGTCGCGGAGACAGGGAATCAGCCCCAGCATTTT. As protein: CASSQVAETGNQPQHF.

The DNA of the CDR3 is TGTGCCGGCGGACAGTCAAGGTATGGCTACACCTTC. Protein product: CAGGQSRYGYTF. The chain links TRBV2 to TRBJ1-2; tentatively, D is TRBD1 (6 bases). CDR3 length equals 12 residues. The germline V and J ends were trimmed by 11 bases and 5 bases, with 15 bases remaining between them. Germline V gene sequence: CDR1 SNHLY, CDR2 FYNNEI.

The J gene is TRBJ1-5, the V gene TRBV4-3, with D uncertain. Trimming cost V 4 bases and J 6 bases, with 10 bases left between them. From germline, CDR1 is LGHNA and CDR2 YSLEER. CDR3 length equals 13 residues. The CDR3 here is CASSRALTQPQHF. In DNA form, the CDR3 reads TGCGCCAGCAGCCGGGCATTAACTCAGCCCCAGCATTTT.

The genes are TRBV2 and TRBJ1-1; D remains ambiguous. CDR1 and CDR2 (germline): SNHLY, FYNNEI. The CDR3 length is 15 residues. Trimming left V 2 bases short and J 0 bases short, with 10 bases between. The CDR3 region is CASSENSFMNTEAFF. CDR3 bases: TGTGCCAGCAGTGAAAATAGCTTCATGAACACTGAAGCTTTCTTT.

This clone was seen only once. V gene TRBV10-3 combines with J gene TRBJ1-4; D unresolved. The germline V gene encodes CDR1 ENHRY and CDR2 SYGVKD. The CDR3 consists of 11 residues. V gave up 0 bases and J gave up 12 bases, with 5 bases separating them. The CDR3 sequence is CAISESRELFF. The CDR3 nucleotides are TGTGCCATCAGTGAGTCCCGGGAACTGTTTTTT.